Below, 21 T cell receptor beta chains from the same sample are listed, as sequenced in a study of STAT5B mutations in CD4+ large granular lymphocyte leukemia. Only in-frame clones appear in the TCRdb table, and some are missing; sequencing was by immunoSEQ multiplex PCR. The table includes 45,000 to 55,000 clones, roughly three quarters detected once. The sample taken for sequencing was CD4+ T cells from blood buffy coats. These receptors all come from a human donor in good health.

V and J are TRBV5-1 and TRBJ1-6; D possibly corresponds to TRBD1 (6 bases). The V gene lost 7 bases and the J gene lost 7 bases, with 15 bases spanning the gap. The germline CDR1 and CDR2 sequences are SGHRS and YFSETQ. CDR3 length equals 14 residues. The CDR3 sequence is CASRQGTTNSPLHF. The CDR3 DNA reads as TGCGCCAGCCGGCAGGGGACTACGAATTCACCCCTCCACTTT.

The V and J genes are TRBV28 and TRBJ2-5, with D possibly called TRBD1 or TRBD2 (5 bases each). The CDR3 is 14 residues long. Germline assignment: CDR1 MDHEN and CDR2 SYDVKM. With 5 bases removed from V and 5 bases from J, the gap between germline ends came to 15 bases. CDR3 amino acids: CASSMGTLSETQYF. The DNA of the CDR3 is TGTGCCAGCAGTATGGGGACCCTCTCGGAGACCCAGTACTTC.

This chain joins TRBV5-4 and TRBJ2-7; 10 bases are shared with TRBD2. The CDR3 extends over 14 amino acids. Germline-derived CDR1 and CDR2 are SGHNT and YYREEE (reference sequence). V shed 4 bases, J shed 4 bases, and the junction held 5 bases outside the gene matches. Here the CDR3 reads CASSRGGLAYEQYF. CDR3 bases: TGTGCCAGCAGCCGGGGGGGACTAGCGTACGAGCAGTACTTC.

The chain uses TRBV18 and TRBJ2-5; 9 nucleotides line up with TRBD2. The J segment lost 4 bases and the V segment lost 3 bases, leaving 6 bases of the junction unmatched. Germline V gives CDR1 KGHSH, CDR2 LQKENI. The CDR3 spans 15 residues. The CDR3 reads CASSPGGGAGETQYF. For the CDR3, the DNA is TGTGCCAGCTCACCGGGCGGGGGGGCCGGAGAGACCCAGTACTTC.

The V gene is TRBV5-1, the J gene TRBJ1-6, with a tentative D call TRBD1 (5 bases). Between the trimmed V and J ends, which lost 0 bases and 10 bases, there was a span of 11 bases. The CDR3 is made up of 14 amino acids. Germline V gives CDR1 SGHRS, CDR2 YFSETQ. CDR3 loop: CASSLGQPGSPLHF. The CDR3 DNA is TGCGCCAGCAGCTTGGGACAGCCAGGATCACCCCTCCACTTT.

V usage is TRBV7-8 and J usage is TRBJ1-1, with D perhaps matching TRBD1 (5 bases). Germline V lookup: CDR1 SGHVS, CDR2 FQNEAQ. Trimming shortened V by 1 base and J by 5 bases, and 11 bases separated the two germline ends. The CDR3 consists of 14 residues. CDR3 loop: CASSLVMGGTEAFF. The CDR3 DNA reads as TGTGCCAGCAGCTTAGTTATGGGGGGAACTGAAGCTTTCTTT.

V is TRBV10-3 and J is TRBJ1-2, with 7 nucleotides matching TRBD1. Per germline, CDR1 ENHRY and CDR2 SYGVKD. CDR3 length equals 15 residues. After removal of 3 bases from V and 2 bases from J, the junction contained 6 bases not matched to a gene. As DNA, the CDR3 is TGTGCCATCAGTGACGACACAGGGGACAACTATGGCTACACCTTC. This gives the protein CAISDDTGDNYGYTF.

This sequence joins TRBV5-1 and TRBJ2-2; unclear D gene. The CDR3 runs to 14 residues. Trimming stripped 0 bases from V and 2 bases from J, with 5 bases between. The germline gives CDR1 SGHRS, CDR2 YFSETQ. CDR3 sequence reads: CASSLASNTGELFF. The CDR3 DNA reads TGCGCCAGCAGCTTGGCATCTAACACCGGGGAGCTGTTTTTT.

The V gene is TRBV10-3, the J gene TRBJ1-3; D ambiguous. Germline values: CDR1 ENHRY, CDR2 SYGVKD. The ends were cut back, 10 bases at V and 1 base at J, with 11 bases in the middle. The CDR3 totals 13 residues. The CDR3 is CATVPGSGNTIYF. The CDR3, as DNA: TGTGCCACCGTCCCGGGGTCTGGAAACACCATATATTTT.

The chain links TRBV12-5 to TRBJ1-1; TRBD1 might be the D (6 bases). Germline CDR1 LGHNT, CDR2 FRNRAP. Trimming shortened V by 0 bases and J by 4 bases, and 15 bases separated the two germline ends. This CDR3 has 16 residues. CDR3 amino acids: CASGLVLSGEVTEAFF. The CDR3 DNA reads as TGTGCTAGTGGTTTGGTACTTTCAGGGGAGGTCACTGAAGCTTTCTTT.

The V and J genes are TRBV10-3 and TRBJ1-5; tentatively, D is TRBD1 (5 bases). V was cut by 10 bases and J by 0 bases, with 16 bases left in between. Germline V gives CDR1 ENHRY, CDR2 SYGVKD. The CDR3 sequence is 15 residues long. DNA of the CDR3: TGTGCCACGACCGCGGGGGAGGATAGCAATCAGCCCCAGCATTTT. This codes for CATTAGEDSNQPQHF.

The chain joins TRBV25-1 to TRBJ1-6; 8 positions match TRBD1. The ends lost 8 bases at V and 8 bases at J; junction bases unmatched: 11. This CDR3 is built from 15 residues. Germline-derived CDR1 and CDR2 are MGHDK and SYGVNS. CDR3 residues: CASGRAGQGYSPLHF. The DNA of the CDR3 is TGTGCCAGCGGGCGGGCAGGACAGGGATATTCACCCCTCCACTTT.

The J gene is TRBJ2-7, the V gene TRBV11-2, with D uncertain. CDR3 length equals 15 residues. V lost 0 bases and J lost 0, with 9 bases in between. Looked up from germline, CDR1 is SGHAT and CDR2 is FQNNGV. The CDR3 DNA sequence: TGTGCCAGCAGCTTAGAAGTCGTGAGCTCCTACGAGCAGTACTTC. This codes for CASSLEVVSSYEQYF.

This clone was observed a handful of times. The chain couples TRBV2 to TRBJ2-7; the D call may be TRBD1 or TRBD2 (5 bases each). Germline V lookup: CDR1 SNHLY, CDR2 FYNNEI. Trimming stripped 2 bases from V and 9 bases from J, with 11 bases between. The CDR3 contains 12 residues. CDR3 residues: CASSELGERQYV. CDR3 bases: TGTGCCAGCAGTGAATTAGGGGAGCGGCAGTACGTC.

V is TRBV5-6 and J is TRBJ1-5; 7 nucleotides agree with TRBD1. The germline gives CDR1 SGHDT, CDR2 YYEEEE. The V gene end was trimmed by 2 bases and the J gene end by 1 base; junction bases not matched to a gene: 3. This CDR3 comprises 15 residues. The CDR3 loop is CASSFGRGSNQPQHF. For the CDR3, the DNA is TGTGCCAGCAGCTTTGGCAGGGGGAGCAATCAGCCCCAGCATTTT.

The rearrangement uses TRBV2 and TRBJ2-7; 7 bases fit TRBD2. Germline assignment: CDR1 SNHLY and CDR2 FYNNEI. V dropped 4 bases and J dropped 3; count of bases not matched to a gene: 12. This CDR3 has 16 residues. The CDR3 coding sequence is TGTGCCAGCAGTGTGGGGGGGGGAAGCGCTATCTACGAGCAGTACTTC. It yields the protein CASSVGGGSAIYEQYF.

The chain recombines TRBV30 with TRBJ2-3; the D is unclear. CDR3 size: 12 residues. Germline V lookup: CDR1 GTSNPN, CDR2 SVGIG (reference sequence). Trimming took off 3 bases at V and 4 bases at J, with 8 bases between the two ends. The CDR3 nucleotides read TGTGCCTGGAGGCTCCTCGCAGATACGCAGTATTTT. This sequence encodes CAWRLLADTQYF. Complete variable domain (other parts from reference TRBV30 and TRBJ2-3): SQTIHQWPATLVQPVGSPLSLECTVEGTSNPNLYWYRQAAGRGLQLLFYSVGIGQISSEVPQNLSASRPQDRQFILSSKKLLLSDSGFYLCAWRLLADTQYFGPGTRLTVL.

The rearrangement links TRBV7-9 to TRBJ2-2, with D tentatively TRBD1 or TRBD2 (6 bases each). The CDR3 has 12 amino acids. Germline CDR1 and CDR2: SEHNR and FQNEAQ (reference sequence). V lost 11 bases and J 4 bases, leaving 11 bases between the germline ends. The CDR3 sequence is CASKGGTGELFF. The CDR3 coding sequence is TGTGCCTCAAAGGGGGGCACCGGGGAGCTGTTTTTT.

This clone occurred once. The DNA of the CDR3 is TGTGCCAGCAGCTCGGGGGTTAGGCAGTACTTC. Its translation: CASSSGVRQYF. The chain is built from TRBV5-6 and TRBJ2-7, with D possibly TRBD2 on 6 matching bases. The CDR3 is 11 residues long. The germline CDR1 and CDR2 sequences are SGHDT and YYEEEE. Deletions cut 3 bases from V and 9 bases from J, with 10 bases between.

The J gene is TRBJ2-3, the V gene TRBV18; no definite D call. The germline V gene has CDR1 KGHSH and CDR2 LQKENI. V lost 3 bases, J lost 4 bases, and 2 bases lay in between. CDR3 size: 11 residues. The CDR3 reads CASSPSDTQYF. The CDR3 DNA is TGTGCCAGCTCACCCTCAGATACGCAGTATTTT.

The DNA of the CDR3 is TGTGCCAGCAGCTTCGTCAGATCCTACGAGCAGTACGTC. Its protein is CASSFVRSYEQYV. The V gene is TRBV7-2, the J gene TRBJ2-7; no reliable D call. This CDR3 is built from 13 residues. The germline V and J ends were trimmed by 3 bases and 1 base, with 7 bases remaining between them. Germline loops: CDR1 SGHTA, CDR2 FQGNSA.